Listed below are T cell receptor beta chains from one sample, sequenced in a study of T cells in Graves' hyperthyroidism and ophthalmopathy. MiXCR was run by TCRdb on the multiplex PCR reads, yielding one entry per CDR3 protein. This sample has around 500,000 distinct CDR3 sequences, with 15% to 20% found just once. Sequences were obtained from blood. The receptor source for this set is a woman younger than 45 with Graves' ophthalmopathy. Both conserved end residues are part of each CDR3. A D gene is named only where the DNA matches it firmly. Expanded clones get a size class; other rows say once, few or many, or leave the size out.

v_gene,abundance,j_gene,d_gene,CDR3nt,CDR3aa
TRBV11-1,many,TRBJ2-7,.,TGTGCCAGCAGCTTCCCCCTCGGGGACGCCTTTGGGTACGAGCAGTACTTC,CASSFPLGDAFGYEQYF
TRBV28,many,TRBJ2-3,.,TGTGCCAGCAGTTCCACTTTACTGGCAGATACGCAGTATTTT,CASSSTLLADTQYF
TRBV15,many,TRBJ1-2,.,TGTGCCACCAGCAGACCTCTCTTTGGGCAGGACGGCTACACCTTC,CATSRPLFGQDGYTF
TRBV19,.,TRBJ2-3,.,TGTGCCAGTAAAAGCATGGGGGGCCAAAAGCTGGATACGCAGTATTTT,CASKSMGGQKLDTQYF
TRBV5-1,many,TRBJ2-7,TRBD1,TGCGCCAGCAGCGGGGACAGGGGCCTTTTCGAGCAGTACTTC,CASSGDRGLFEQYF
TRBV19,few,TRBJ1-4,.,TGTGCCAGCAACACACGGACAACTAATGAAAAACTGTTTTTT,CASNTRTTNEKLFF
TRBV7-2,few,TRBJ2-4,TRBD1,TGTGCCAGCAGCTCCCCGGGACAGGGCGGAAACATTCAGTACTTC,CASSSPGQGGNIQYF
TRBV27,few,TRBJ1-5,TRBD1,TGTGCCAGCCCCCCAAAAACCGACAGGGGCGATCCCCTTTATAGCAATCAGCCCCAGCATTTT,CASPPKTDRGDPLYSNQPQHF
TRBV6-1,few,TRBJ2-1,TRBD2,TGTGCCAGCAGTTCGGGACTAGCGGAAGCCAATGAGCAGTTCTTC,CASSSGLAEANEQFF
TRBV7-9,many,TRBJ2-1,.,TGTGCCAGCAGCTTTGGGCGAGGGTACAATGAGCAGTTCTTC,CASSFGRGYNEQFF
TRBV3-1,many,TRBJ2-7,.,TGTGCCAGCAGCCCCCAGCGGTACTCCTACGAGCAGTACTTC,CASSPQRYSYEQYF
TRBV18,few,TRBJ2-6,.,TGTGCCAGCTCACCGGGGCGGACATCTGGGGCCAACGTCCTGACTTTC,CASSPGRTSGANVLTF
TRBV24-1,few,TRBJ2-1,.,TGTGCCACCAGTGTCTCGGGGGGCGAGCAGTTCTTC,CATSVSGGEQFF
TRBV20-1,many,TRBJ1-1,.,TGCAGTGCTAGAAGAGGTCGGGTGGGGACTGAAGCTTTCTTT,CSARRGRVGTEAFF
TRBV11-2,many,TRBJ2-2,.,TGTGCCAGCAGCTTAGGCGCCAGTGCGAACACCGGGGAGCTGTTTTTT,CASSLGASANTGELFF
TRBV2,.,TRBJ2-3,TRBD1,TGTGCCAGCAGTGATAGACAGGGGACCAGCACAGATACGCAGTATTTT,CASSDRQGTSTDTQYF
TRBV9,.,TRBJ2-7,TRBD1,TGTGCCAGCAGCGTAGCAATGGGGACAGGGGACGCCTACGAGCAGTACTTC,CASSVAMGTGDAYEQYF
TRBV6-1,few,TRBJ1-5,TRBD1,TGTGCCAGCAGTCGCCGCGGGACAGGGGCCACAAATCAGCCCCAGCATTTT,CASSRRGTGATNQPQHF
TRBV4-1,many,TRBJ1-2,TRBD1,TGCGCCAGCAGCCAAGACCGGACGACAGGGGGCTATGGCTACACCTTC,CASSQDRTTGGYGYTF
TRBV6-2/TRBV6-3,few,TRBJ1-5,TRBD1,TGTGCCAGCAGATTAGCCGGGACAGGGGGAGGACAGCCCCAGCATTTT,CASRLAGTGGGQPQHF
TRBV30,many,TRBJ2-7,.,TGTGCCTGGAGTGTATCTGCGGGGTCCTACGAGCAGTACTTC,CAWSVSAGSYEQYF
TRBV7-3,many,TRBJ1-4,.,TGTGCCAGCAGCTTACGTATGGGAGAAAAACTGTTTTTT,CASSLRMGEKLFF
TRBV5-1,.,TRBJ2-5,.,TGCGCCAGCAGCTTGCAACACCAAGAGACCCAGTACTTC,CASSLQHQETQYF
TRBV12-3/TRBV12-4,many,TRBJ2-3,.,TGTGCCAGCAGCCCGTACGGAAGCGGTAGCACAGATACGCAGTATTTT,CASSPYGSGSTDTQYF
TRBV29-1,many,TRBJ2-1,.,TGCAGCGCCCAGGGGCGGCAGCAGTTCTTC,CSAQGRQQFF
TRBV24-1,many,TRBJ1-1,.,TGTGCCACCATCGGGGGACGCATGAACACTGAAGCTTTCTTT,CATIGGRMNTEAFF
TRBV9,few,TRBJ1-2,.,TGTGCCAGCAGCTTACAGGAATCCTATGGCTACACCTTC,CASSLQESYGYTF
TRBV2,few,TRBJ1-1,.,TGTGCCAGCAGTGAAGCAGGGGGAACACTGAAAGCTTTCTTT,CASSEAGGTLKAFF
TRBV7-2,.,TRBJ2-3,.,TGTGCCAGCAGCTTAGGAGGGGGAGCTAGCACAGATACGCAGTATTTT,CASSLGGGASTDTQYF
TRBV7-8,.,TRBJ2-1,TRBD2,TGTGCCAGCAGCCAAGGGGGACTAGCGGGAGGGCCGGGGAATGAGCAGTTCTTC,CASSQGGLAGGPGNEQFF
TRBV9,.,TRBJ2-2,TRBD1,TGTGCCAGCAGCTGGGCTAAGACAGGGTGGGACACCGGGGAGCTGTTTTTT,CASSWAKTGWDTGELFF
TRBV4-1,few,TRBJ2-3,TRBD2,TGCGCCAGCAGCCATACTGGGCGGGAGGAGACAGATACGCAGTATTTT,CASSHTGREETDTQYF